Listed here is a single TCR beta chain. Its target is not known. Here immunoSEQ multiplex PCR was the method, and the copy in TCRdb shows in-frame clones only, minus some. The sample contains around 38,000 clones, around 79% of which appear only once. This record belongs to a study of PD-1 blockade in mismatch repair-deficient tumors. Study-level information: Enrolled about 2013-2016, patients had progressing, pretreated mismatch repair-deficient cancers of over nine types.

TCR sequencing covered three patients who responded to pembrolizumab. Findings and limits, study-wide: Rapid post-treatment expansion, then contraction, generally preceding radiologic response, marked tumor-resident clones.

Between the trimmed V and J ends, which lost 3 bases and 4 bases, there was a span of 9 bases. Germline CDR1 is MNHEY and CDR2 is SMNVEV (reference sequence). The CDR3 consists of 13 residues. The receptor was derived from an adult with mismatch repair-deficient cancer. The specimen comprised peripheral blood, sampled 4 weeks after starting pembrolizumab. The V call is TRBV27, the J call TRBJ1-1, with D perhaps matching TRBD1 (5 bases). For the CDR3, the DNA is TGTGCCAGCAGTTTGCAGGGCTCCACTGAAGCTTTCTTT. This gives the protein CASSLQGSTEAFF.